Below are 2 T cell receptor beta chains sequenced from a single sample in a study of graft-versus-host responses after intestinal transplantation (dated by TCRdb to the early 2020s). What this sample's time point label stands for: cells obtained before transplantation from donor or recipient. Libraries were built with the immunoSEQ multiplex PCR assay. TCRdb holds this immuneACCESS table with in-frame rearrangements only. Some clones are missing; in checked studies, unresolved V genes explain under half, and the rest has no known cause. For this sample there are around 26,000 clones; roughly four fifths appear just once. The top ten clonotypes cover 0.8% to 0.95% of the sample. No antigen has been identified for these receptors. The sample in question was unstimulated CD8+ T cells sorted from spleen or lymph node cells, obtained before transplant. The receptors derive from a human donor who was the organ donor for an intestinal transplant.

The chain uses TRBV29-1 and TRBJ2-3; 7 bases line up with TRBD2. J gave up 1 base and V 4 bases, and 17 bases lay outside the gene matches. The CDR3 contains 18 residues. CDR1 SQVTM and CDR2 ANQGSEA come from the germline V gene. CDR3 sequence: CSVAETAKRGRGTDTQYF. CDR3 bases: TGCAGCGTTGCGGAGACAGCGAAACGAGGGAGGGGCACAGATACGCAGTATTTT.

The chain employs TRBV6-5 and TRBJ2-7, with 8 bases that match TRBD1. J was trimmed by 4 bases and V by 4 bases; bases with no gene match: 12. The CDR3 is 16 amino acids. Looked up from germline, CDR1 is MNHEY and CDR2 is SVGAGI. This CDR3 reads CASSSRRQGSSYEQYF. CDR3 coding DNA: TGTGCCAGCAGTTCAAGGCGACAGGGGTCGTCGTACGAGCAGTACTTC.